The 12 T cell receptor beta chains given below trace back to one sample, sequenced in a study of blood T cell repertoires in COVID-19. The data were produced by immunoSEQ multiplex PCR, yet TCRdb's version contains in-frame clones alone and is incomplete. The sample includes 650,000 to 800,000 clones, about 87% of them seen just once. The sample consisted of peripheral blood. All receptors come from a woman in her late teens or twenties with acute or convalescent COVID-19.

The CDR3, as DNA: TGTGCCAGTAGGAAGCCGGGACAAACTAACTATGGCTACACCTTC. It encodes CASRKPGQTNYGYTF. The chain is built from TRBV19 and TRBJ1-2, with a possible D match to TRBD1 (6 bases). CDR3 size: 15 residues. The germline V and J ends were trimmed by 6 bases and 0 bases, with 14 bases remaining between them. CDR1 and CDR2 (germline): LNHDA, SQIVND (reference sequence).

The V call is TRBV19, the J call TRBJ2-1; TRBD1 is a possible D gene (7 bases). V lost 5 bases to trimming and J lost 8 bases, with 13 bases between them. The CDR3 has 13 amino acids. The V gene's germline CDR1 is LNHDA and CDR2 SQIVND (reference sequence). The CDR3 loop reads CASSGQGGYEQFF. CDR3 nucleotide sequence: TGTGCCAGTAGTGGGCAGGGGGGCTATGAGCAGTTCTTC.

V gene TRBV12-5 combines with J gene TRBJ2-2; no clear D gene. This CDR3 is 17 amino acids long. Per germline, CDR1 LGHNT and CDR2 FRNRAP. Trimming cost V 0 bases and J 7 bases, with 18 bases left between them. The chain's CDR3 is CASGLVRLKRGFGELFF. The CDR3 region has the DNA TGTGCTAGTGGTTTGGTACGTTTGAAGCGTGGGTTCGGGGAGCTGTTTTTT.

V gene TRBV18 combines with J gene TRBJ1-1, with a possible D match to TRBD1 (6 bases). Trimming pared 6 bases from V and 4 bases from J, leaving 12 bases between. The CDR3 length is 13 residues. The V gene's germline CDR1 is KGHSH and CDR2 LQKENI. In nucleotides, the CDR3 is TGTGCCAGCTCTTCGACAGGAACCACTGAAGCTTTCTTT. It yields the protein CASSSTGTTEAFF.

The genes are TRBV6-6 and TRBJ1-2; TRBD1 is a possible D gene (6 bases). The CDR3 contains 12 residues. The V gene's germline CDR1 is MNHNY and CDR2 SVGAGI (reference sequence). V lost 2 bases, J lost 12 bases, and 13 bases lay in between. The CDR3 here is CASSYAHRENTF. The CDR3 DNA sequence: TGTGCCAGCAGTTACGCCCACAGGGAGAACACCTTC.

This clone was seen more than once but under ten times. The junction shows a germline mismatch at one end, possibly a read error. The rearrangement links TRBV30 to TRBJ1-2; TRBD1 might be the D (6 bases). Germline loops: CDR1 GTSNPN, CDR2 SVGIG (reference sequence). The CDR3 is made up of 11 amino acids. The CDR3, as DNA: TGTGCCCGGAGGTGGGGGCATGGCTACACCTTC. This translates into CARRWGHGYTF. Drawing the rest from reference TRBV30 and TRBJ1-2, the complete variable domain is SQTIHQWPATLVQPVGSPLSLECTVEGTSNPNLYWYRQAAGRGLQLLFYSVGIGQISSEVPQNLSASRPQDRQFILSSKKLLLSDSGFYLCARRWGHGYTFGSGTRLTVV.

The genes are TRBV7-2 and TRBJ2-1; 7 nucleotides line up with TRBD1. With 5 bases clipped from V and 12 bases from J, the junction kept 10 bases outside the gene matches. Germline assignment: CDR1 SGHTA and CDR2 FQGNSA. The CDR3 spans 13 residues. CDR3 region: CASSSDRVLSQFF. CDR3 DNA sequence: TGTGCCAGCAGCAGCGACAGGGTTTTGTCGCAGTTCTTC.

J is TRBJ2-7 and V is TRBV7-9; tentative D call: TRBD1 (5 bases). This CDR3 comprises 14 residues. Germline CDR1 SEHNR, CDR2 FQNEAQ (reference sequence). Trimming stripped 2 bases from V and 3 bases from J, with 11 bases between. The CDR3 reads CASSLSGMGYEQYF. The CDR3 region has the DNA TGTGCCAGCAGCTTATCAGGGATGGGCTACGAGCAGTACTTC.

The chain uses TRBV6-1 and TRBJ1-2, with 7 bases identical to TRBD1. Germline-derived CDR1 and CDR2 are MNHNS and SASEGT. The CDR3 runs 13 residues. With 3 bases clipped from V and 14 bases from J, the junction kept 12 bases outside the gene matches. The CDR3 loop reads CASSEKRTGFHTF. CDR3 DNA sequence: TGTGCCAGCAGTGAGAAGAGGACAGGATTCCATACCTTC.

The genes are TRBV9 and TRBJ1-1; TRBD1 matches 7 bases. The germline CDR1 and CDR2 sequences are SGDLS and YYNGEE. This CDR3 has 14 amino acids. V trimming: 4 bases; J trimming: 2 bases; junction bases outside the gene matches: 5. The CDR3 loop reads CASSPWDSNTEAFF. The CDR3 bases are TGTGCCAGCAGCCCCTGGGACAGTAACACTGAAGCTTTCTTT.

The V and J genes are TRBV30 and TRBJ1-1; 7 positions match TRBD1. The germline V gene has CDR1 GTSNPN and CDR2 SVGIG (reference sequence). V shed 4 bases, J shed 0 bases, and the junction held 2 bases outside the gene matches. This CDR3 comprises 13 residues. As DNA, the CDR3 is TGTGCCTGGAACAGGGGCTTGAACACTGAAGCTTTCTTT. Protein product: CAWNRGLNTEAFF.

This clone was picked up one time. This chain uses TRBV4-3 with TRBJ2-3; TRBD1 aligns across 7 bases. V dropped 8 bases and J dropped 2; count of bases not matched to a gene: 4. Germline CDR1 LGHNA, CDR2 YSLEER. The CDR3 is made up of 13 amino acids. The CDR3 loop is CASLGGYTDTQYF. Here the CDR3 DNA reads TGCGCCAGCCTAGGGGGCTACACAGATACGCAGTATTTT.